One and the same sample provided the 26 T cell receptor beta chains below, sequenced in a study of cytomegalovirus exposure and HLA in healthy donors (dated by TCRdb to the late 2010s). The library was prepared using the immunoSEQ multiplex PCR assay. A mixture of 60 forward primers for TCR Vbeta segments and 13 reverse primers for TCR Jbeta segments was used in the multiplex PCR. Sourced from immuneACCESS, this table was stored by TCRdb with only in-frame sequences that have V and J called. A share of the clones is absent; for the studies checked, an unresolved V gene accounts for under half, and the remainder has no known explanation. The sample table shows 50,000 to 75,000 clones, and about 80% are seen once. Of the sample, approximately 3.6% is held by the ten largest clones. Sequenced: PBMCs. These receptors were taken from a woman in her 40s in good health and CMV-seronegative.

The rearrangement uses TRBV19 and TRBJ1-3, with 7 nucleotides matching TRBD1. J gave up 4 bases and V 1 base, and 4 bases lay outside the gene matches. Per germline, CDR1 LNHDA and CDR2 SQIVND (reference sequence). This CDR3 is built from 15 residues. The CDR3 region has the DNA TGTGCCAGTAGTATAGGTGGGACAGCAGGAAACACCATATATTTT. Its protein is CASSIGGTAGNTIYF.

V is TRBV18 and J is TRBJ1-6; TRBD1 aligns across 7 bases. CDR3 length equals 15 residues. After removal of 6 bases from V and 5 bases from J, the junction contained 7 bases not matched to a gene. Germline V gives CDR1 KGHSH, CDR2 LQKENI. CDR3 DNA: TGTGCCAGCTCTGTAACCGGGACAGATAATTCACCCCTCCACTTT. Its protein product is CASSVTGTDNSPLHF.

The chain employs TRBV5-6 and TRBJ2-1; 7 bases agree with TRBD1. Germline V gene lookup returns CDR1 SGHDT and CDR2 YYEEEE. The CDR3 is 19 residues long. V shed 4 bases, J shed 0 bases, and the junction held 16 bases outside the gene matches. The CDR3 loop is CASSPTGQRYTPSYNEQFF. The DNA for the CDR3 is TGTGCCAGCAGCCCCACGGGACAGCGCTATACCCCCTCCTACAATGAGCAGTTCTTC. The whole variable domain, remainder taken from reference TRBV5-6 and TRBJ2-1, is DAGVTQSPTHLIKTRGQQVTLRCSPKSGHDTVSWYQQALGQGPQFIFQYYEEEERQRGNFPDRFSGHQFPNYSSELNVNALLLGDSALYLCASSPTGQRYTPSYNEQFFGPGTRLTVL.

The chain combines TRBV10-1 with TRBJ1-4, with D tentatively TRBD1 (5 bases). Germline V CDR1 and CDR2: WNHNN, SYGVQD (reference sequence). Trimming took off 0 bases at V and 4 bases at J, with 12 bases between the two ends. The CDR3 spans 16 residues. The CDR3 here is CASSESFRGVNEKLFF. The CDR3 nucleotides read TGCGCCAGCAGTGAGTCGTTCCGGGGGGTTAATGAAAAACTGTTTTTT.

V usage is TRBV4-3 and J usage is TRBJ1-1, with D uncertain. The germline gives CDR1 LGHNA, CDR2 YSLEER. The CDR3 is 13 residues long. V lost 0 bases and J 11 bases, leaving 13 bases between the germline ends. CDR3 region: CASSQDRDDTAFF. The CDR3 coding sequence is TGCGCCAGCAGCCAAGATCGGGATGATACGGCTTTCTTT.

J is TRBJ1-5 and V is TRBV28, with D unclear. Germline assignment: CDR1 MDHEN and CDR2 SYDVKM. The CDR3 contains 15 residues. Trimming stripped 7 bases from V and 5 bases from J, with 18 bases between. CDR3 DNA: TGTGCCAGCAACCGATGGGGAGGCCTGTATCAGCCCCAGCATTTT. As protein: CASNRWGGLYQPQHF.

The table lists this clone with a count of one. The V gene is TRBV6-4, the J gene TRBJ2-2, with TRBD2 identical over 8 bases. This CDR3 region has 14 residues. Germline V gives CDR1 MRHNA, CDR2 SNTAGT. Trimming at V came to 6 bases and at J to 2 bases, leaving 2 bases not matched to a gene. This chain's CDR3 is CASRGLENTGELFF. The CDR3 nucleotides are TGTGCCAGCAGGGGACTAGAAAACACCGGGGAGCTGTTTTTT.

The chain joins TRBV27 to TRBJ1-3; 10 bases map to TRBD1. V gave up 1 base and J gave up 3 bases; unmatched junction bases: 9. The CDR3 has 18 residues. Germline CDR1 is MNHEY and CDR2 is SMNVEV (reference sequence). The CDR3 protein is CASSLYAPGQGNGNTIYF. The CDR3 nucleotides are TGTGCCAGCAGTTTATATGCCCCGGGACAGGGGAATGGAAACACCATATATTTT.

The count of this clone is one. The V and J genes are TRBV4-1 and TRBJ1-4; 7 nucleotides line up with TRBD1. CDR1 and CDR2 (germline): MGHRA, YSYEKL. With V trimmed by 6 bases and J by 4 bases, 8 bases remained unmatched. This CDR3 has 15 amino acids. CDR3 DNA sequence: TGCGCCAGCAGTCCGCCGGGACAGATTAATGAAAAACTGTTTTTT. Translation: CASSPPGQINEKLFF.

The chain recombines TRBV10-3 with TRBJ2-7; 7 positions agree with TRBD1. Germline assignment: CDR1 ENHRY and CDR2 SYGVKD. The length of the CDR3 is 16 residues. Losses at the gene ends were 2 bases for V and 3 bases for J; bases not matched to a gene: 10. The CDR3, as DNA: TGTGCCATCAGTGAGCCGACGACAGGGATTGACTACGAGCAGTACTTC. Amino acid sequence: CAISEPTTGIDYEQYF.

This chain links TRBV29-1 with TRBJ2-3, with 7 positions matching TRBD1. This CDR3 has 15 amino acids. Germline V lookup: CDR1 SQVTM, CDR2 ANQGSEA. The junction had 11 bases not matched to a gene; V was cut back by 6 bases and J by 2 bases. The CDR3 DNA reads as TGCAGCGTGCAAAAACAGGGGAACCCCACAGATACGCAGTATTTT. This encodes CSVQKQGNPTDTQYF.

This clone came up once. CDR3 DNA: TGTGCCAGCAGTAGAGCGGGAACCTACGAGCAGTACTTC. It codes for CASSRAGTYEQYF. The chain uses TRBV6-5 and TRBJ2-7; 7 bases are shared with TRBD2. The germline CDR1 and CDR2 sequences are MNHEY and SVGAGI. This CDR3 has 13 residues. Trimming took 5 bases from V and 2 from J; bases not matched to a gene: 3.

This clone was picked up one time. The J gene is TRBJ2-1, the V gene TRBV7-2, with 13 bases that match TRBD2. This CDR3 has 16 residues. The J segment lost 9 bases and the V segment lost 5 bases, leaving 10 bases of the junction unmatched. Per germline, CDR1 SGHTA and CDR2 FQGNSA. Written as DNA, the CDR3 is TGTGCCAGCAGCCGCCCCGGACTAGCGGGAGCGGCTGAGCAGTTCTTC. Translated: CASSRPGLAGAAEQFF.

This clone turned up a few times. The J gene is TRBJ2-7, the V gene TRBV6-1; 9 bases align to TRBD1. Trimming took 4 bases from V and 7 from J; bases not matched to a gene: 8. Germline CDR1 reads MNHNS; CDR2 reads SASEGT. This CDR3 has 14 amino acids. The CDR3: CASSGGQGWREQYF. As DNA, the CDR3 is TGTGCCAGCAGTGGGGGACAGGGTTGGAGGGAGCAGTACTTC.

This chain links TRBV30 with TRBJ1-1, with TRBD1 as a possible D gene (6 bases). This CDR3 spans 15 amino acids. Trimming took 3 bases from V and 1 from J, leaving 15 bases between them. Germline lookup yields CDR1 GTSNPN and CDR2 SVGIG (reference sequence). Written as DNA, the CDR3 is TGTGCCTGGAGCGCCCTGGGGGCAGCGAACACTGAAGCTTTCTTT. The encoded protein is CAWSALGAANTEAFF.

V is TRBV5-1 and J is TRBJ2-7, with D possibly being TRBD2 (5 bases). V gave up 5 bases and J gave up 4 bases, with 16 bases separating them. The CDR3 is 14 residues long. Germline V lookup: CDR1 SGHRS, CDR2 YFSETQ. CDR3 loop: CASRPEVMFYEQYF. CDR3 in DNA: TGCGCCAGCAGGCCGGAGGTGATGTTTTACGAGCAGTACTTC.

The chain recombines TRBV5-1 with TRBJ2-7; 8 nucleotides match TRBD2. The CDR3 is 15 residues long. The V segment lost 5 bases and the J segment 3 bases; nucleotides outside the gene matches: 10. The germline V gene encodes CDR1 SGHRS and CDR2 YFSETQ. The CDR3 here is CASSPSGTRNYEQYF. Written as DNA, the CDR3 is TGCGCCAGCAGTCCTTCGGGGACTAGGAACTACGAGCAGTACTTC.

Only a few counts were recorded for this clone. The chain employs TRBV7-6 and TRBJ2-7; D call uncertain. CDR1 SGHVS and CDR2 FNYEAQ come from the germline V gene. This CDR3 is built from 13 residues. Deletions cut 1 base from V and 3 bases from J, with 7 bases between. The CDR3 spells CASSLGPNYEQYF. For the CDR3, the DNA is TGTGCCAGCAGCTTAGGGCCGAACTACGAGCAGTACTTC.

The chain recombines TRBV5-1 with TRBJ2-1, with a tentative D call TRBD2 (7 bases). Trimming pared 4 bases from V and 5 bases from J, leaving 13 bases between. CDR1 SGHRS and CDR2 YFSETQ come from the germline V gene. The CDR3 totals 14 residues. CDR3 protein: CASSGGGANNEQFF. CDR3 nucleotide sequence: TGCGCCAGCAGCGGTGGGGGGGCTAACAATGAGCAGTTCTTC.

The rearrangement links TRBV7-6 to TRBJ1-1, with 9 positions matching TRBD1. The CDR3 is 16 amino acids. V shed 1 base and J 3 bases; nucleotides not matched to a gene: 6. Germline V gives CDR1 SGHVS, CDR2 FNYEAQ. DNA for the CDR3: TGTGCCAGCAGCTTAGATTCGACAGGGGGGGACACTGAAGCTTTCTTT. Translation gives CASSLDSTGGDTEAFF.

J is TRBJ2-3 and V is TRBV7-3; 8 positions agree with TRBD2. The ends lost 5 bases at V and 4 bases at J; junction bases unmatched: 5. The CDR3 has 14 residues. Looked up from germline, CDR1 is SGHTA and CDR2 is FQGTGA. The CDR3 nucleotides are TGTGCCAGCAGCGACGGGACTAGATCAGATACGCAGTATTTT. Amino acids: CASSDGTRSDTQYF.

The chain links TRBV9 to TRBJ2-7; 7 bases line up with TRBD1. From germline, CDR1 is SGDLS and CDR2 YYNGEE. V was clipped by 4 bases and J by 3 bases; unmatched bases: 10. This CDR3 region has 15 residues. The CDR3 loop reads CASSPQAGGDYEQYF. The CDR3 nucleotides are TGTGCCAGCAGCCCCCAGGCAGGGGGAGACTACGAGCAGTACTTC.

This rearrangement joins TRBV7-9 to TRBJ2-2; 10 positions match TRBD1. J gave up 3 bases and V 6 bases, and 10 bases lay outside the gene matches. Looked up from germline, CDR1 is SEHNR and CDR2 is FQNEAQ (reference sequence). This CDR3 is built from 17 residues. CDR3 loop: CASSTAGTGVDTGELFF. In DNA form, the CDR3 reads TGTGCCAGCAGTACGGCGGGGACAGGGGTAGACACCGGGGAGCTGTTTTTT.

This clone was observed a handful of times. V gene TRBV28 combines with J gene TRBJ2-1, with 9 positions matching TRBD1. The junction had 20 bases not matched to a gene; V was cut back by 6 bases and J by 8 bases. The germline CDR1 and CDR2 sequences are MDHEN and SYDVKM. The CDR3 runs to 18 residues. CDR3 sequence reads: CASSVPGQGSGRRDEQFF. The CDR3 region has the DNA TGTGCCAGCAGCGTCCCGGGACAGGGTTCAGGACGACGGGATGAGCAGTTCTTC.

V and J are TRBV11-2 and TRBJ2-7; 10 bases match TRBD2. Germline V gene sequence: CDR1 SGHAT, CDR2 FQNNGV. This CDR3 spans 15 amino acids. V shed 2 bases, J shed 2 bases, and the junction held 3 bases outside the gene matches. The CDR3 loop reads CASSLPAGGPYEQYF. The DNA for the CDR3 is TGTGCCAGCAGCTTACCAGCGGGAGGGCCCTACGAGCAGTACTTC.

This chain links TRBV14 with TRBJ1-4; 8 nucleotides align to TRBD1. Germline assignment: CDR1 SGHDN and CDR2 FVKESK. Germline trimming cut 7 bases from V and 8 bases from J; bases unmatched to any gene: 6. This CDR3 has 13 residues. CDR3: CASTPRTGEKLFF. In DNA form, the CDR3 reads TGTGCCAGCACCCCGCGGACAGGGGAAAAACTGTTTTTT.